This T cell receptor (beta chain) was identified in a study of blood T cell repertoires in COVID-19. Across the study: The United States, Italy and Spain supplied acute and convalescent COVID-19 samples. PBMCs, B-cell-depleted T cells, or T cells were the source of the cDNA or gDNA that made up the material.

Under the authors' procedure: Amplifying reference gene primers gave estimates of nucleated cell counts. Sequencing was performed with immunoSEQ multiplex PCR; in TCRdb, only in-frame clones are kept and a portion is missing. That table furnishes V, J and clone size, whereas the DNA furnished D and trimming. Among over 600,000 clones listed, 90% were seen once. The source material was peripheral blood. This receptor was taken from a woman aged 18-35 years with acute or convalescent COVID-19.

CDR3 region: CASSSLAGGAGTEAFF. The CDR3 DNA reads as TGTGCCAGCTCATCCCTCGCTGGAGGGGCAGGCACTGAAGCTTTCTTT. The chain has TRBV18 and TRBJ1-1; maybe TRBD1 (5 bases). Germline CDR1 KGHSH, CDR2 LQKENI. Trimming left V 5 bases short and J 4 bases short, with 20 bases between. The CDR3 covers 16 residues.